The present entry profiles one T cell receptor beta chain with its context. The table lists this clone with a few counts. Its specific antigen is unknown. Being a mouse receptor, it is described with mouse gene labels and germline sequences. The CDR3 end is not reached by the read, which stops 4 residues before it; the germline J gene fills it in. The sample comes from a study of CD8+ T cells in alopecia areata (dated by TCRdb to 2017 to 2018). Notes on the research overall: Skin from C3H/HeJ donors with spontaneous alopecia (roughly 6-12 months old) was grafted onto female C3H/HeJ recipients aged roughly 6-10 weeks. immunoSEQ multiplex PCR using 35 Vbeta forward primers and 13 Jbeta reverse primers was used to amplify TCRbeta CDR3 regions. RNA was obtained with the PAXgene miRNA kit for fixed scalp, the miRNeasy kit for PBMCs, and the RNeasy kit for mouse skin. In both human patients and the C3H/HeJ mouse model, the study applied high-throughput TCRbeta sequencing to look at T cell clonal expansion in alopecia areata. On the human side, TCRbeta sequencing was run on scalp tissue and on sorted CD4+ and CD8+ peripheral blood T cells from healthy controls and from alopecia areata patients with either patchy or totalis/universalis disease. Scalp clonality was compared among normal scalp (n=4), patchy alopecia areata scalp (n=8), and alopecia totalis/universalis scalp (n=8).

Including the terminal cysteine and phenylalanine, the CDR3 comprises 15 residues. Part of the CDR3 DNA is given, 33 bases translated from base 1. V loses 4 bases at its end and J loses 1 base; junction bases beyond the gene matches: 3. CDR1 SGHSA and CDR2 FRNQAP were looked up in the germline V gene. The library was prepared using the immunoSEQ multiplex PCR assay. RNA was extracted from all samples and reverse transcribed into cDNA as template for TCR sequencing. First-strand cDNA was synthesized with SuperScript III using a 2:1 mix of oligo-dT and random hexamers. Amplification bias was assessed with a synthetic immune receptor repertoire, and residual bias was removed computationally. Libraries were sequenced on Illumina HiSeq using 60 bp reads that covered the CDR3 and were read from J toward V. The study's own analysis went as follows. Raw reads were preprocessed to remove errors, and CDR3 was defined by IMGT conventions from the conserved cysteine to phenylalanine. Clonality was computed as 1 minus the Shannon entropy, with the entropy normalized by log2 of the number of productive unique TCRs. CD4 or CD8 identity of scalp clones was inferred by cross-referencing scalp TCRbeta sequences with sorted blood CD4 and CD8 repertoires. The table comes from immuneACCESS by way of TCRdb, which keeps in-frame sequences with V and J called. Part of the clones is missing from these tables; in studies checked, under half for an unresolved V gene and the rest for unknown reasons. Clone size and V and J calls were adopted from that table, with D and trimming inferred from the DNA. This sample is represented by some 110,000 clones, with no singletons among them. The ten largest clonotypes hold around 20% of the sample.

The investigation overall reported the following: Shared TCR sequences between patients were less evident than in mice, which may be partly attributable to HLA diversity in the patient population. Unlike mouse skin, where gammadelta T cells dominate, normal human skin contains resident alphabeta T cells that get sequenced too, which complicates analysis of the scalp TCR repertoire. Higher clonality and more expanded CD8+ clones were observed in lesional scalp than in normal scalp, particularly in alopecia totalis/universalis, a finding suggestive of antigenic drive.

The receptor comes from a C3H/HeJ mouse with alopecia areata. Mice from this strain have the MHC haplotype H2-k. The V and J genes are TRBV16 and TRBJ1-1, with 10 bases in between that match TRBD1. Sequenced sample: lesional skin. CDR3 DNA (partial): TGTGCAAGCAGCTACCGGGACAGGGGAAACACA. Protein translation: CASSYRDRGNT. The entire CDR3 protein reads CASSYRDRGNTEVFF. Reference TRBV16 and TRBJ1-1 proteins supply the regions before and after the CDR3; the full variable domain is: NAGVIQTPRHKVTGKGQEATLWCEPISGHSAVFWYRQTIVQGLEFLTYFRNQAPIDDSGMPKERFSAQMPNQSHSTLKIQSTQPQDSAVYLCASSYRDRGNTEVFFGKGTRLTVV.